This paragraph reports one T cell receptor (beta chain). The antigen is undetermined. The data originate from a study of cytomegalovirus exposure and HLA in healthy donors. Study-wide results and limits: The tendency of first-cohort TCR clusters to co-occur in the 120 or so validation repertoires emerged from a later analysis. Cytomegalovirus association was listed for approximately 160 TCR beta chains. The classifier reportedly diagnosed cytomegalovirus status with high sensitivity and specificity.

The protocol was immunoSEQ multiplex PCR, while the TCRdb copy is restricted to in-frame clones and leaves out a portion. The repertoire holds about 130,000 clones, with around 94% as singletons. Trimming took off 0 bases at V and 2 bases at J, with 24 bases between the two ends. The germline V gene has CDR1 SGHRS and CDR2 YFSETQ. This CDR3 contains 20 residues. Specimen: PBMCs. V and J are TRBV5-1 and TRBJ1-3; D remains ambiguous. The sequence was collected from a woman aged 18-29 years in good health and CMV-seronegative. This CDR3 is CASSLGTLVPGLRPGNTIYF. CDR3 DNA sequence: TGCGCCAGCAGCTTGGGAACGCTTGTCCCCGGCCTCAGGCCTGGAAACACCATATATTTT.